Listed below are T cell receptor beta chains from one sample, sequenced in a study of a mutant IDH1 vaccine in newly diagnosed glioma. Their antigens remain unidentified. TCRdb keeps only in-frame clones here, not all; method: immunoSEQ multiplex PCR. The profile shows 45,000 to 60,000 clones, roughly 73% of them singletons. The sample consisted of PBMCs, taken from a glioma patient whose treatment included an IDH1 peptide vaccine. The receptors were gathered from a man in his fifties with glioma. CDR3s include the opening cysteine and the closing phenylalanine or tryptophan.

>TRBV6-5|TRBJ2-2
CASSYSGTGQGRLFF
>TRBV19|TRBJ2-1
CASSRDSSSYNEQFF
>TRBV7-9|TRBJ2-7
CASSLVGGGRYEQYF
>TRBV29-1|TRBJ1-2
CSVGGSYGYTF
>TRBV6-6|TRBJ2-3
CASTATGAGDTQYF
>TRBV27|TRBJ2-2
CASGQGRAGELFF
>TRBV2|TRBJ1-5
CASSTGVGNQPQHF
>TRBV9|TRBJ1-1
CASSAPSGISEAFF
>TRBV13|TRBJ2-7
CASSSLTGGAYEQYF
>TRBV6-5|TRBJ1-1
CASSYGTAGTEAFF
>TRBV5-1|TRBJ1-5
CASSPDLPGQPQHF
>TRBV9|TRBJ2-3
CASSPYLDRVADTQYF
>TRBV29-1|TRBJ1-5
CSVEVGQGEPQHF
>TRBV23-1|TRBJ2-7
CASSLTSYEQYF
>TRBV15|TRBJ1-6
CATSSTDYSPLHF
>TRBV14|TRBJ2-3
CASSHDSHHTDTQYF
>TRBV6-1|TRBJ1-4
CASRGREGKLFF